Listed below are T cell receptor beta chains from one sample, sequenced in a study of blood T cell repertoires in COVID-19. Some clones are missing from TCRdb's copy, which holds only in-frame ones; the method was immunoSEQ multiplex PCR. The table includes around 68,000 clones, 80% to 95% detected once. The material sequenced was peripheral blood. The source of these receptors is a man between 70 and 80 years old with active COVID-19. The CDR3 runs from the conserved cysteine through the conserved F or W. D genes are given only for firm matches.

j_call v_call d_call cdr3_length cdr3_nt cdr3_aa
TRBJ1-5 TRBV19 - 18 TGTGCCAGTAGTATCATCGTCCAAACACCATATAGCAATCAGCCCCAGCATTTT CASSIIVQTPYSNQPQHF
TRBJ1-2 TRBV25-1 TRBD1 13 TGTGCCAGCAGGGGACAGGCCAACTATGGCTACACCTTC CASRGQANYGYTF
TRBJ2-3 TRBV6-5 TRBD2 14 TGTGCCACCCGCTCGTGGGGGAGGGAAGATACGCAGTATTTT CATRSWGREDTQYF
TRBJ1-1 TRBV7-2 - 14 TGTGCCAGCAGCTTACAGGGCGCGGACACTGAAGCTTTCTTT CASSLQGADTEAFF
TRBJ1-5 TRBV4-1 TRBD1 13 TGCGCCAGCAGCAGGACAGGGGGGCAGCCCCAGCATTTT CASSRTGGQPQHF
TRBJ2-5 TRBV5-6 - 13 TGTGCCAGCAGTGGGGGGACGGGGGAGACCCAGTACTTC CASSGGTGETQYF
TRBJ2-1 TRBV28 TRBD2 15 TGTGCCAGCTCCCACCGGGGGGGGGCTAGGAATGAGCAGTTCTTC CASSHRGGARNEQFF
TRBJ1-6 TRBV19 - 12 TGTGCCAGTAGTACCGGACGGGAACCCCTCCACTTT CASSTGREPLHF
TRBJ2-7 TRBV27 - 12 TGTGCCAGCAGTTTAAGGGAGTACGAGCAGTACTTC CASSLREYEQYF
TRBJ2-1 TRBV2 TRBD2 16 TGTGCCAGCAGTGAAGACTGGACTAGCGGTTACAATGAGCAGTTCTTC CASSEDWTSGYNEQFF
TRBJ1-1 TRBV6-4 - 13 TGTGCCAGCAGTGGCAAGAGGGACACTGAAGCTTTCTTT CASSGKRDTEAFF
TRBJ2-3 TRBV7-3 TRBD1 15 TGTGCCAGCAGCCCCAGGACAGGGTCGTTGGATACGCAGTATTTT CASSPRTGSLDTQYF
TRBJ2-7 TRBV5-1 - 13 TGCGCCAGCAGCTTGGACAGGGCTAACGAGCAGTACTTC CASSLDRANEQYF
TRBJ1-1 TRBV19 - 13 TGTGCCAGTAGTATAGCTACCCTCACTGAAGCTTTCTTT CASSIATLTEAFF
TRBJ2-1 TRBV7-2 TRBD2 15 TGTGCCAGCAGCTTAGTTGGCGGGGGGGCCTATGAGCAGTTCTTC CASSLVGGGAYEQFF
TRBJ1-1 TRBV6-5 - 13 TGTGCGAGCCGGATAGGGGGAACCACTGAAGCTTTCTTT CASRIGGTTEAFF
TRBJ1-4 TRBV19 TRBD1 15 TGTGCCAGTAGTACGACAGGGGTGTCGGGGGAAAAACTGTTTTTT CASSTTGVSGEKLFF
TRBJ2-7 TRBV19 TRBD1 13 TGTGCCAGTAGTACAGGGGGCTTTTTGTGGCAGTACTTC CASSTGGFLWQYF
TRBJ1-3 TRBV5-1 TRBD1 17 TGCGCCAGCAGCTTGAGTGGGACAGGCGACTCTGGAAACACCATATATTTT CASSLSGTGDSGNTIYF
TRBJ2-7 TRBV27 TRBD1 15 TGTGCCAGCAGTCCTACGACAGGGGTTAAATACGAGCAGTACTTC CASSPTTGVKYEQYF